The 20 T cell receptor beta chains below come from one sample, sequenced in a study of shared clonotypes between healthy human individuals. Naive CD8 cells were CD45RO-negative, positively selected for CCR7, excluding terminally differentiated effector memory CD45RA+ cells. Profiling relied on immunoSEQ multiplex PCR, and the TCRdb table lists in-frame clones only, not all of them. The sample gives approximately 740,000 clones, 92% of which show up once; about 25% is in the top ten. The sequencing sample was made of naive CD8+ T cells sorted from blood. These receptors originate from a man in his thirties or forties in good health.

The chain carries TRBV28 and TRBJ1-1; unclear D gene. This CDR3 comprises 19 residues. Germline values: CDR1 MDHEN, CDR2 SYDVKM. V was trimmed by 1 base and J by 2 bases, leaving 23 bases between them. Written as DNA, the CDR3 is TGTGCCAGCAGTTTATTATTCCGGGCGGGGTTCGGGGAAAACACTGAAGCTTTCTTT. Translation gives CASSLLFRAGFGENTEAFF.

This clone was counted once. V gene TRBV5-1 combines with J gene TRBJ2-2; 7 bases are a match to TRBD2. Germline trimming cut 0 bases from V and 4 bases from J; bases unmatched to any gene: 6. This CDR3 has 16 amino acids. Germline V gives CDR1 SGHRS, CDR2 YFSETQ. DNA for the CDR3: TGCGCCAGCAGCTTGGGAGCGGGATCGGGCACCGGGGAGCTGTTTTTT. Its protein product is CASSLGAGSGTGELFF.

This clone has a handful of counts. J is TRBJ2-2 and V is TRBV7-6; 7 bases match TRBD1. The V segment lost 2 bases and the J segment 4 bases; nucleotides outside the gene matches: 7. From germline, CDR1 is SGHVS and CDR2 FNYEAQ. The CDR3 extends over 16 amino acids. CDR3 residues: CASSLSGQSVTGELFF. CDR3 DNA sequence: TGTGCCAGCAGCTTATCGGGACAGTCGGTCACCGGGGAGCTGTTTTTT.

This chain joins TRBV7-2 and TRBJ2-3, with D tentatively TRBD1 (5 bases). CDR1 is SGHTA and CDR2 is FQGNSA in the germline V gene. Trimming cost V 5 bases and J 10 bases, with 16 bases left between them. This CDR3 has 13 amino acids. The CDR3 nucleotides are TGTGCCAGCAGCCGAGGACACTATACGGCGCAGTATTTT. Protein: CASSRGHYTAQYF.

V gene TRBV27 combines with J gene TRBJ2-7, with D perhaps matching TRBD2 (5 bases). CDR3 length: 15 residues. Germline V gene sequence: CDR1 MNHEY, CDR2 SMNVEV (reference sequence). The V end was cut by 4 bases, the J end by 3 bases, with 16 bases between. The CDR3 spells CASSSQGSGDYEQYF. The CDR3 coding sequence is TGTGCCAGCAGTTCCCAAGGGAGTGGGGACTACGAGCAGTACTTC.

This chain connects TRBV18 to TRBJ2-1, with D possibly TRBD2 on 5 matching bases. The CDR3 covers 14 residues. V was clipped by 2 bases and J by 8 bases, with 13 bases between them. The V gene's germline CDR1 is KGHSH and CDR2 LQKENI. The chain's CDR3 is CASSPVTSDDEQFF. CDR3 bases: TGTGCCAGCTCACCAGTTACTAGTGACGATGAGCAGTTCTTC.

The chain has TRBV28 and TRBJ2-1; TRBD1 matches at 10 bases. Germline assignment: CDR1 MDHEN and CDR2 SYDVKM. The CDR3 is 15 residues long. Trimming cost V 6 bases and J 7 bases; bases outside gene matches: 9. CDR3: CASSPDWTGGNEQFF. The CDR3 DNA follows: TGTGCCAGCAGCCCGGACTGGACAGGGGGGAATGAGCAGTTCTTC.

V gene TRBV27 combines with J gene TRBJ1-4; possibly TRBD1 for D (5 bases). The V gene's germline CDR1 is MNHEY and CDR2 SMNVEV (reference sequence). Trimming pared 6 bases from V and 8 bases from J, leaving 13 bases between. This CDR3 has 13 amino acids. CDR3 sequence: CASRRLGQEKLFF. The CDR3 nucleotides are TGTGCCAGCAGGAGATTGGGGCAGGAAAAACTGTTTTTT.

This CDR3 reads CASSRSGVPNTEAFF. The CDR3 nucleotides read TGTGCCAGCAGCAGAAGCGGGGTACCTAACACTGAAGCTTTCTTT. The chain carries TRBV25-1 and TRBJ1-1; D is unclear. The CDR3 has 15 amino acids. Germline V lookup: CDR1 MGHDK, CDR2 SYGVNS. Trimming left V 6 bases short and J 2 bases short, with 16 bases between.

For the CDR3, the DNA is TGTGCCAGTAGTAACACGGGACAGTCCTTCACCGGGGAGCTGTTTTTT. Translated, it gives CASSNTGQSFTGELFF. V gene TRBV19 combines with J gene TRBJ2-2, with 7 bases identical to TRBD1. Trimming took 4 bases from V and 4 from J; bases not matched to a gene: 9. The V gene's germline CDR1 is LNHDA and CDR2 SQIVND (reference sequence). CDR3 length: 16 amino acids.

V is TRBV7-6 and J is TRBJ2-1; 14 nucleotides line up with TRBD2. J gave up 7 bases and V 5 bases, and 4 bases lay outside the gene matches. The germline CDR1 and CDR2 sequences are SGHVS and FNYEAQ. The length of the CDR3 is 15 residues. DNA of the CDR3: TGTGCCAGCAGCGGGACTAGCGGGAGTAGGAATGAGCAGTTCTTC. The encoded protein is CASSGTSGSRNEQFF. The whole variable domain, filled in from reference TRBV7-6 and TRBJ2-1, reads GAGVSQSPRYKVTKRGQDVALRCDPISGHVSLYWYRQALGQGPEFLTYFNYEAQQDKSGLPNDRFSAERPEGSISTLTIQRTEQRDSAMYRCASSGTSGSRNEQFFGPGTRLTVL.

This chain uses TRBV9 with TRBJ2-2, with D perhaps TRBD1 (6 bases). CDR3 length: 15 residues. Trimming removed 4 bases at V and 0 bases at J, with 10 bases between. Germline assignment: CDR1 SGDLS and CDR2 YYNGEE. The CDR3 DNA is TGTGCCAGCAGCCCGTGGACAGCGAACACCGGGGAGCTGTTTTTT. Its translation: CASSPWTANTGELFF.

This clone is a singleton in its sample. The chain has TRBV4-2 and TRBJ2-3; TRBD2 might be the D (5 bases). CDR3 length: 15 amino acids. From germline, CDR1 is LGHNA and CDR2 YNFKEQ. Between the trimmed V and J ends, which lost 4 bases and 0 bases, there was a span of 11 bases. DNA for the CDR3: TGTGCCAGCAGCCTATCTCTAGCCAGCACAGATACGCAGTATTTT. Its protein product is CASSLSLASTDTQYF.

V is TRBV27 and J is TRBJ2-7, with D possibly being TRBD1 or TRBD2 (5 bases each). CDR3 length: 14 amino acids. Germline V lookup: CDR1 MNHEY, CDR2 SMNVEV (reference sequence). Trimming removed 6 bases at V and 3 bases at J, with 15 bases between. The CDR3: CASSLRDRFYEQYF. The CDR3 nucleotides are TGTGCCAGCAGCCTTAGGGACCGGTTCTACGAGCAGTACTTC.

To note about this clone: Other DNA sequences in the sample encode the same CDR3. The J gene is TRBJ2-3, the V gene TRBV9, with D perhaps matching TRBD2 (6 bases). Trimming cost V 3 bases and J 0 bases, with 11 bases left between them. Per the germline V gene, CDR1 is SGDLS and CDR2 is YYNGEE. CDR3 length: 15 residues. The CDR3 DNA follows: TGTGCCAGCAGCGCTTCCGGGACTAGCACAGATACGCAGTATTTT. Translated: CASSASGTSTDTQYF.

The V gene is TRBV6-5, the J gene TRBJ1-3; weak D call: TRBD1 (6 bases). The V end lost 4 bases, the J end lost 0 bases, and 7 bases lay between the germline ends. CDR1 is MNHEY and CDR2 is SVGAGI in the germline V gene. This CDR3 comprises 14 residues. The CDR3 bases are TGTGCCAGCAGTTCAGGGGTCTCTGGAAACACCATATATTTT. Translating it yields CASSSGVSGNTIYF.

On this clone: Additional DNA sequences in this sample encode the identical CDR3. The rearrangement joins TRBV7-6 to TRBJ2-7, with 8 positions matching TRBD1. Looked up from germline, CDR1 is SGHVS and CDR2 is FNYEAQ. The CDR3 consists of 14 residues. With 5 bases clipped from V and 2 bases from J, the junction kept 5 bases outside the gene matches. The CDR3 sequence is CASSPGQGTYEQYF. The CDR3 bases are TGTGCCAGCAGCCCTGGACAGGGAACCTACGAGCAGTACTTC.

This rearrangement joins TRBV30 to TRBJ2-2; 7 bases map to TRBD2. The CDR3 loop spans 13 amino acids. Germline V gene lookup returns CDR1 GTSNPN and CDR2 SVGIG (reference sequence). V shed 8 bases, J shed 1 base, and the junction held 4 bases outside the gene matches. This CDR3 reads CARERENTGELFF. In nucleotides, the CDR3 is TGTGCCCGCGAGCGGGAGAACACCGGGGAGCTGTTTTTT.

This chain links TRBV4-3 with TRBJ2-7; 7 nucleotides line up with TRBD1. With 0 bases clipped from V and 9 bases from J, the junction kept 8 bases outside the gene matches. This CDR3 spans 14 amino acids. CDR1 LGHNA and CDR2 YSLEER come from the germline V gene. The CDR3 here is CASSQELIGGVQYF. CDR3 DNA: TGCGCCAGCAGCCAAGAATTGATAGGGGGCGTGCAGTACTTC.

The J gene is TRBJ2-1, the V gene TRBV19; 9 bases align to TRBD1. With V trimmed by 3 bases and J by 5 bases, 2 bases remained unmatched. Germline CDR1 reads LNHDA; CDR2 reads SQIVND (reference sequence). This CDR3 spans 14 amino acids. CDR3 residues: CASSIWTGDNEQFF. The CDR3 DNA reads as TGTGCCAGTAGTATTTGGACAGGGGACAATGAGCAGTTCTTC. The variable domain in full, completed from reference TRBV19 and TRBJ2-1, reads DGGITQSPKYLFRKEGQNVTLSCEQNLNHDAMYWYRQDPGQGLRLIYYSQIVNDFQKGDIAEGYSVSREKKESFPLTVTSAQKNPTAFYLCASSIWTGDNEQFFGPGTRLTVL.